The clone carrying this T cell receptor beta chain was observed at least ten times. The source of the sample is a study of T cells in Graves' hyperthyroidism and ophthalmopathy. The investigators amplified TCR beta CDR3 regions from RNA transcripts. Primed by the HTBI set, a first-round RT-PCR was run on the TCR CDR3. TCRdb passed the multiplex PCR reads through MiXCR, listing each CDR3 protein once. Among 300,000 to 400,000 distinct CDR3 sequences, about 20% were seen once, and the ten largest hold around 54%. This sequence was found in a woman aged 45-65 years with Graves' hyperthyroidism. Specimen: blood.

This CDR3 reads CSARLGVGYNSPLHF. Written as DNA, the CDR3 is TGCAGTGCTAGACTGGGGGTGGGATATAATTCACCCCTCCACTTT. V and J are TRBV20-1 and TRBJ1-6; possibly TRBD1 for D (5 bases). Trimming removed 2 bases from V and 4 bases from J, with 12 bases in between. The CDR3 sequence is 15 residues long. CDR1 and CDR2 from the germline V gene are DFQATT and SNEGSKA (reference sequence).